These T cell receptor beta chains were read from a single sample in a study of vaccination effects on CD4 cells after COVID-19. The antigens for these receptors are not known. Repertoires were generated with immunoSEQ multiplex PCR, while TCRdb's copy carries only in-frame clones and drops some. The sample has fewer than 60,000 clones; around 73% are singletons. This specimen consisted of CD4+ T cells from PBMCs cultured without peptide, obtained after COVID-19 vaccination. Source of these receptors: a human donor who received a COVID-19 vaccine. The CDR3 runs from the conserved cysteine through the conserved F or W. A D gene is named only where the DNA matches it firmly. Clone sizes are given selectively: once, few, many, or a class where the clone is expanded.

TRBV24-1,TRBD2,NA,TRBJ2-1,CATREAGGPNEQFF,TGTGCCACTAGAGAAGCGGGAGGGCCCAATGAGCAGTTCTTC
TRBV6-5,TRBD1,NA,TRBJ1-1,CASRGQPRNTEAFF,TGTGCCAGCAGGGGACAGCCAAGGAACACTGAAGCTTTCTTT
TRBV19,NA,NA,TRBJ2-3,CASSPRSVAVTDTQYF,TGTGCCAGTAGTCCCCGATCGGTAGCGGTAACAGATACGCAGTATTTT
TRBV4-3,TRBD2,NA,TRBJ2-3,CASSPRTSGSTDTQYF,TGCGCCAGCAGCCCCCGGACTAGCGGTAGCACAGATACGCAGTATTTT
TRBV28,TRBD2,once,TRBJ2-3,CASSSHSGSYYF,TGTGCCAGCAGTTCCCACAGCGGGAGCTATTATTTT
TRBV7-2,NA,few,TRBJ1-1,CASSLERNTEAFF,TGTGCCAGCAGCTTAGAGCGAAACACTGAAGCTTTCTTT
TRBV6-5,NA,NA,TRBJ2-1,CASSPGQAHNEQFF,TGTGCCAGCAGCCCGGGGCAGGCCCACAATGAGCAGTTCTTC
TRBV4-3,NA,NA,TRBJ1-6,CASSQEPSGFNSPLHF,TGCGCCAGCAGCCAAGAACCGAGCGGATTTAATTCACCCCTCCACTTT
TRBV12-3/TRBV12-4,NA,NA,TRBJ2-7,CASSLDRAHEQYF,TGTGCCAGCAGTTTAGACAGGGCACACGAGCAGTACTTC
TRBV18,NA,NA,TRBJ2-4,CASSPSDGGAKNIQYF,TGTGCCAGCTCACCTTCGGATGGGGGAGCCAAAAACATTCAGTACTTC
TRBV10-3,TRBD1,few,TRBJ1-2,CATSGGEWDGYTF,TGTGCCACTTCAGGGGGGGAGTGGGATGGCTACACCTTC
TRBV11-2,TRBD1,few,TRBJ1-1,CASSLESTGLAFF,TGTGCCAGCAGCCTAGAGTCGACAGGGCTAGCTTTCTTT
TRBV13,TRBD2,NA,TRBJ2-7,CASSLASGTYEQYF,TGTGCCAGCAGCTTGGCTAGCGGGACCTACGAGCAGTACTTC
TRBV7-9,NA,few,TRBJ2-1,CASSWGTRDFDNEQFF,TGTGCCAGCAGCTGGGGGACCCGGGACTTTGACAATGAGCAGTTCTTC
TRBV24-1,TRBD1,few,TRBJ1-2,CATQGQGDGYTF,TGTGCCACCCAAGGACAGGGTGATGGCTACACCTTC
TRBV5-1,TRBD2,NA,TRBJ2-1,CASSFPLAGGRLEQFF,TGCGCCAGCAGCTTCCCACTAGCGGGAGGGAGACTTGAGCAGTTCTTC
TRBV25-1,TRBD1,NA,TRBJ1-2,CASSEHLGQEVLDGYTF,TGTGCCAGCAGTGAGCACCTCGGACAGGAGGTATTAGACGGCTACACCTTC
TRBV18,NA,NA,TRBJ2-5,CASSPPNQETQYF,TGTGCCAGCTCACCACCAAATCAAGAGACCCAGTACTTC
TRBV14,NA,NA,TRBJ1-1,CASSPQYGPEAFF,TGTGCCAGCAGCCCGCAATACGGGCCTGAAGCTTTCTTT
TRBV19,NA,NA,TRBJ2-7,CASSGRDRTYEQYF,TGTGCCAGTAGTGGCCGGGACCGTACCTACGAGCAGTACTTC
TRBV3-1/TRBV3-2,TRBD1,NA,TRBJ1-4,CASSARTGGQEKLFF,TGTGCCAGCAGCGCGAGGACAGGGGGACAAGAAAAACTGTTTTTT
TRBV3-1/TRBV3-2,NA,once,TRBJ2-1,CASSSRGYNEQFF,TGTGCCAGCAGCTCTCGGGGTTACAATGAGCAGTTCTTC
TRBV28,TRBD2,NA,TRBJ2-7,CASSTAGTSRIYHEQYF,TGTGCCAGCAGTACAGCGGGGACTAGCAGGATCTACCACGAGCAGTACTTC
TRBV11-2,NA,NA,TRBJ2-1,CASSLDVGGEQFF,TGTGCCAGCAGCTTAGATGTAGGGGGAGAGCAGTTCTTC
TRBV30,NA,NA,TRBJ1-6,CAWSVQGELYNSPLHF,TGTGCCTGGAGTGTTCAGGGAGAACTCTATAATTCACCCCTCCACTTT
TRBV7-9,NA,few,TRBJ2-1,CASSFGGTYNEQFF,TGTGCCAGCAGCTTTGGGGGGACCTACAATGAGCAGTTCTTC
TRBV19,NA,NA,TRBJ2-3,CASSIEDSTDTQYF,TGTGCCAGTAGTATAGAGGACAGCACAGATACGCAGTATTTT
TRBV5-6,NA,NA,TRBJ2-7,CASSAGPLTSSYEQYF,TGTGCCAGCAGCGCCGGGCCCCTAACGTCCTCCTACGAGCAGTACTTC
TRBV5-4,NA,NA,TRBJ1-1,CASSLEAGVNTEAFF,TGTGCCAGCAGCTTGGAGGCAGGGGTGAACACTGAAGCTTTCTTT
TRBV7-3,TRBD2,NA,TRBJ2-1,CASSLDAGGSYNEQFF,TGTGCCAGCAGCTTAGACGCGGGGGGCTCCTACAATGAGCAGTTCTTC
TRBV7-9,NA,NA,TRBJ1-1,CASSLARHKNTEAFF,TGTGCCAGCAGCTTAGCTCGACACAAAAACACTGAAGCTTTCTTT
TRBV28,NA,NA,TRBJ1-1,CASRPGGLNTEAFF,TGTGCCAGCAGACCGGGGGGGCTAAACACTGAAGCTTTCTTT
TRBV29-1,TRBD1,NA,TRBJ1-1,CSVDLRDRGSTEAFF,TGCAGCGTTGATCTGAGGGACAGGGGCTCTACTGAAGCTTTCTTT
TRBV7-9,NA,NA,TRBJ1-1,CASSSWDGEAFF,TGTGCCAGCAGCTCCTGGGACGGTGAAGCTTTCTTT
TRBV3-1/TRBV3-2,NA,NA,TRBJ1-2,CASSQGSRYGYTF,TGTGCCAGCAGCCAAGGGAGCCGCTATGGCTACACCTTC